One and the same sample provided the 20 T cell receptor beta chains below, sequenced in a study of T cell responses to AZD1222 COVID-19 vaccine. Method: immunoSEQ multiplex PCR; TCRdb's copy keeps in-frame clones and lacks some. The data hold 150,000 to 200,000 clones, with around 87% observed a single time. The material was peripheral blood, obtained on day 0 of AZD1222 vaccination. The receptors were gathered from an adult in good health.

This clone was detected a few times. This chain links TRBV2 with TRBJ1-5, with 10 bases identical to TRBD1. CDR3 length: 18 residues. Germline values: CDR1 SNHLY, CDR2 FYNNEI. Trimming removed 4 bases from V and 0 bases from J; junction bases left unmatched: 9. In nucleotides, the CDR3 is TGTGCCAGCAGTGCTGAGACAGGGGGCGCCTTTAGCAATCAGCCCCAGCATTTT. Its translation is CASSAETGGAFSNQPQHF.

V is TRBV14 and J is TRBJ1-6; D is perhaps TRBD1 (5 bases). V lost 1 base and J 10 bases, leaving 20 bases between the germline ends. This CDR3 is 17 amino acids long. CDR1 and CDR2 from the germline V gene are SGHDN and FVKESK. CDR3 DNA sequence: TGTGCCAGCAGCCAAGTCCTTCACGCACCGGAGGGGTCACCCCTCCACTTT. This encodes CASSQVLHAPEGSPLHF.

This clone was seen just once. The rearrangement joins TRBV7-9 to TRBJ1-2; 7 bases agree with TRBD1. The CDR3 totals 14 residues. The germline V gene encodes CDR1 SEHNR and CDR2 FQNEAQ (reference sequence). V shed 5 bases and J 4 bases; nucleotides not matched to a gene: 7. The CDR3 loop is CASSRTGGGYGYTF. The CDR3 nucleotides are TGTGCCAGCAGCCGGACAGGCGGGGGCTATGGCTACACCTTC.

The V call is TRBV5-4, the J call TRBJ1-3; the D is unclear. The CDR3 is 14 amino acids. CDR1 is SGHNT, CDR2 YYREEE, per germline (reference sequence). The germline V and J ends were trimmed by 0 bases and 1 base, with 5 bases remaining between them. DNA of the CDR3: TGTGCCAGCAGCTTGGCCGGGTCTGGAAACACCATATATTTT. This codes for CASSLAGSGNTIYF.

The chain uses TRBV27 and TRBJ2-7, with TRBD2 matching over 9 bases. Germline lookup yields CDR1 MNHEY and CDR2 SMNVEV (reference sequence). J lost 2 bases, V lost 6 bases, and 17 bases had no gene match. The CDR3 contains 18 residues. CDR3 in amino acids: CASRKGSVLAGEAYEQYF. The CDR3 DNA follows: TGTGCCAGCAGAAAGGGCAGTGTATTAGCGGGAGAAGCCTACGAGCAGTACTTC.

The chain employs TRBV2 and TRBJ2-1; either TRBD1 or TRBD2 may fit D (5 bases each). There are 16 residues in the CDR3. Germline CDR1 reads SNHLY; CDR2 reads FYNNEI. With 6 bases removed from V and 0 bases from J, the gap between germline ends came to 15 bases. This CDR3 is CASSLGRPSSYNEQFF. The DNA of the CDR3 is TGTGCCAGCAGCCTGGGACGTCCGTCCTCCTACAATGAGCAGTTCTTC. Combining the CDR3 with reference TRBV2 and TRBJ2-1 gives the whole variable domain EPEVTQTPSHQVTQMGQEVILRCVPISNHLYFYWYRQILGQKVEFLVSFYNNEISEKSEIFDDQFSVERPDGSNFTLKIRSTKLEDSAMYFCASSLGRPSSYNEQFFGPGTRLTVL.

The genes are TRBV2 and TRBJ2-1; TRBD2 aligns across 9 bases. The CDR3 runs to 14 residues. V trimming: 9 bases; J trimming: 7 bases; junction bases outside the gene matches: 10. The V gene's germline CDR1 is SNHLY and CDR2 FYNNEI. CDR3 protein: CARGHSGRENEQFF. The CDR3 DNA is TGTGCCAGGGGTCATAGCGGGAGAGAAAATGAGCAGTTCTTC.

CDR3 in amino acids: CASSSRDSDSGNTIYF. Written as DNA, the CDR3 is TGTGCCAGCAGTTCCAGAGACTCGGACTCTGGAAACACCATATATTTT. This rearrangement joins TRBV27 to TRBJ1-3; D is ambiguous. Per germline, CDR1 MNHEY and CDR2 SMNVEV (reference sequence). The CDR3 has 16 amino acids. The V gene lost 4 bases and the J gene lost 0 bases, with 13 bases spanning the gap.

This clone showed up just once. CDR3 amino acids: CAWSVDIQPKKLFF. DNA of the CDR3: TGTGCCTGGAGTGTAGACATCCAGCCGAAAAAACTGTTTTTT. The gene calls are TRBV30 and TRBJ1-4; no firm D call. The germline V gene has CDR1 GTSNPN and CDR2 SVGIG (reference sequence). The V end lost 0 bases, the J end lost 9 bases, and 14 bases lay between the germline ends. This CDR3 comprises 14 residues. Full variable domain (outside the CDR3, taken from reference TRBV30 and TRBJ1-4): SQTIHQWPATLVQPVGSPLSLECTVEGTSNPNLYWYRQAAGRGLQLLFYSVGIGQISSEVPQNLSASRPQDRQFILSSKKLLLSDSGFYLCAWSVDIQPKKLFFGSGTQLSVL.

V is TRBV7-3 and J is TRBJ2-1, with D unresolved. V lost 2 bases and J lost 10, with 9 bases in between. There are 12 residues in the CDR3. The V gene's germline CDR1 is SGHTA and CDR2 FQGTGA. The CDR3 DNA reads as TGTGCCAGCAGCTTAGTTTATGGGGAGCAGTTCTTC. Residues: CASSLVYGEQFF.

The chain uses TRBV29-1 and TRBJ2-7; 9 bases align to TRBD1. J lost 6 bases, V lost 6 bases, and 9 bases had no gene match. CDR1 SQVTM and CDR2 ANQGSEA come from the germline V gene. The CDR3 length is 13 residues. CDR3 DNA sequence: TGCAGCGTGACGGGACAGGGTACTGGCGAGCAGTACTTC. It encodes CSVTGQGTGEQYF.

This chain uses TRBV10-1 with TRBJ2-3, with TRBD2 matching over 9 bases. The CDR3 sequence is 17 residues long. J lost 6 bases, V lost 1 base, and 11 bases had no gene match. CDR1 is WNHNN, CDR2 SYGVQD, per germline (reference sequence). The CDR3 protein is CASSEFASGVGVDTQYF. The CDR3 bases are TGCGCCAGCAGTGAGTTCGCTAGCGGGGTCGGGGTGGATACGCAGTATTTT.

The V and J genes are TRBV7-3 and TRBJ2-2, with D possibly being TRBD2 (6 bases). The CDR3 loop spans 16 amino acids. V gave up 3 bases and J gave up 0 bases, with 11 bases separating them. Germline assignment: CDR1 SGHTA and CDR2 FQGTGA. In DNA form, the CDR3 reads TGTGCCAGCAGCTTTTCCGGGACTGCGAACACCGGGGAGCTGTTTTTT. Translation gives CASSFSGTANTGELFF.

This chain joins TRBV5-1 and TRBJ1-2; no clear D. There are 14 residues in the CDR3. Deletions cut 0 bases from V and 3 bases from J, with 9 bases between. CDR1 is SGHRS and CDR2 is YFSETQ in the germline V gene. Here the CDR3 reads CASSLAGRYYGYTF. In DNA, the CDR3 is TGCGCCAGCAGCTTGGCCGGCAGATACTATGGCTACACCTTC.

The chain combines TRBV10-3 with TRBJ1-3, with TRBD1 matching 7 bases. The CDR3 loop spans 16 amino acids. Germline V CDR1 and CDR2: ENHRY, SYGVKD. Losses at the gene ends were 2 bases for V and 4 bases for J; bases not matched to a gene: 8. The CDR3: CAISERGQNVGNTIYF. CDR3 nucleotides: TGTGCCATCAGTGAGCGGGGACAGAACGTCGGAAACACCATATATTTT.

The chain couples TRBV19 to TRBJ2-3; tentatively, D is TRBD1 or TRBD2 (5 bases each). The V and J ends lost 5 bases and 6 bases respectively, with 9 bases between them. CDR3 length: 12 residues. Per germline, CDR1 LNHDA and CDR2 SQIVND (reference sequence). The CDR3 reads CASSPGADTQYF. The CDR3 DNA is TGTGCCAGTAGTCCCGGGGCTGATACGCAGTATTTT.

The J gene is TRBJ2-1, the V gene TRBV2; 15 nucleotides agree with TRBD2. The CDR3 loop spans 17 amino acids. Germline-derived CDR1 and CDR2 are SNHLY and FYNNEI. V dropped 6 bases and J dropped 4; count of bases not matched to a gene: 7. The CDR3 nucleotides read TGTGCCAGCAGGTTGGGACTAGCGGGAGGAAGGTACAATGAGCAGTTCTTC. Translation gives CASRLGLAGGRYNEQFF.

V usage is TRBV30 and J usage is TRBJ1-1, with D possibly being TRBD1 (5 bases). The CDR3 is 16 amino acids. The germline gives CDR1 GTSNPN, CDR2 SVGIG (reference sequence). Trimming removed 0 bases from V and 1 base from J, with 15 bases in between. CDR3 bases: TGTGCCTGGAGTGTAGACAGTCGGGGCGGGAACACTGAAGCTTTCTTT. Translated, it gives CAWSVDSRGGNTEAFF.

The chain employs TRBV19 and TRBJ1-5; no definite D call. Trimming pared 6 bases from V and 0 bases from J, leaving 6 bases between. Germline V lookup: CDR1 LNHDA, CDR2 SQIVND (reference sequence). The CDR3 has 13 residues. CDR3 protein: CASSLNSNQPQHF. CDR3 in DNA: TGTGCCAGTAGCCTAAATAGCAATCAGCCCCAGCATTTT.

The chain has TRBV6-1 and TRBJ2-2, with a possible D match to TRBD2 (5 bases). Germline CDR1 and CDR2: MNHNS and SASEGT. CDR3 length: 14 amino acids. V lost 3 bases, J lost 7 bases, and 12 bases lay in between. CDR3 nucleotide sequence: TGTGCCAGCAGTGACCACCGACGGGACGGGGAGCTGTTTTTT. This sequence encodes CASSDHRRDGELFF.